These T cell receptor beta chains were read from a single sample in a study of human T cells and chemical hapten exposure. TCRdb re-derived calls from the RACE reads in MiXCR, one entry per CDR3 protein. The sample records around 340,000 distinct CDR3 sequences, approximately 6.3% being singletons. The input for sequencing was whole blood, taken in connection with sensitization to the hapten diphenylcyclopropenone (DPC). The receptors were gathered from a woman under 30 with alopecia areata. Some clones in this sample may be carry-over from other donors' samples. The CDR3 runs from the conserved cysteine through the conserved F or W. Fields, in order: V gene, J gene, CDR3 protein.

v_call: TRBV12-3/TRBV12-4
j_call: TRBJ2-1
cdr3_aa: CASSLGSFDGGNEQFF

v_call: TRBV6-2/TRBV6-3
j_call: TRBJ2-3
cdr3_aa: CASSLYSTDTQYF

v_call: TRBV18
j_call: TRBJ2-3
cdr3_aa: CASSPLGSTDTQYF

v_call: TRBV5-1
j_call: TRBJ1-5
cdr3_aa: CASSLDPGGNQPQHF

v_call: TRBV5-1
j_call: TRBJ2-1
cdr3_aa: CASSLEGRSSYNEQFF

v_call: TRBV10-3
j_call: TRBJ2-3
cdr3_aa: CAISDNRVYTDTQYF

v_call: TRBV7-9
j_call: TRBJ2-1
cdr3_aa: CASSLALGTSALYNEQFF

v_call: TRBV4-2
j_call: TRBJ1-1
cdr3_aa: CASSPRRTPNTEAFF

v_call: TRBV4-3
j_call: TRBJ2-6
cdr3_aa: CASSQDGTTGANVLTF

v_call: TRBV6-6
j_call: TRBJ1-1
cdr3_aa: CASNPFLPGAAFF

v_call: TRBV7-2
j_call: TRBJ1-5
cdr3_aa: CASSLSGVRNQPQHF

v_call: TRBV25-1
j_call: TRBJ1-4
cdr3_aa: CASSPAGATNEKLFF

v_call: TRBV12-3/TRBV12-4
j_call: TRBJ1-2
cdr3_aa: CASSFRGYTF

v_call: TRBV4-1
j_call: TRBJ1-1
cdr3_aa: CASSLFPKGTEAFF

v_call: TRBV7-6
j_call: TRBJ2-5
cdr3_aa: CASSQTGPSETQYF

v_call: TRBV28
j_call: TRBJ2-7
cdr3_aa: CASSPRAFYEQYF

v_call: TRBV3-1
j_call: TRBJ2-5
cdr3_aa: CASRSSSQAQETQYF

v_call: TRBV24-1
j_call: TRBJ2-1
cdr3_aa: CATGQGAMDEQFF

v_call: TRBV7-9
j_call: TRBJ2-4
cdr3_aa: CASSLADLAKNIQYF

v_call: TRBV4-3
j_call: TRBJ2-1
cdr3_aa: CASSQDHPRASSYNEQFF

v_call: TRBV4-3
j_call: TRBJ2-3
cdr3_aa: CASSQARTVPDTQYF

v_call: TRBV6-6
j_call: TRBJ2-2
cdr3_aa: CASSYRPQWTGELFF

v_call: TRBV5-1
j_call: TRBJ2-3
cdr3_aa: CASSLSGEYTDTQYF

v_call: TRBV5-4
j_call: TRBJ2-1
cdr3_aa: CASPGPREGSYNEQFF

v_call: TRBV12-3/TRBV12-4
j_call: TRBJ2-3
cdr3_aa: CASSPAFGAADTQYF

v_call: TRBV25-1
j_call: TRBJ2-5
cdr3_aa: CASISHGGISHGETQYF

v_call: TRBV6-5
j_call: TRBJ1-1
cdr3_aa: CASSKQGNTEAFF

v_call: TRBV20-1
j_call: TRBJ2-5
cdr3_aa: CSASVGSGYQETQYF

v_call: TRBV15
j_call: TRBJ1-2
cdr3_aa: CATSSAARNLNYGYTF

v_call: TRBV2
j_call: TRBJ1-3
cdr3_aa: CASTQGQGLSGNTIYF

v_call: TRBV4-1
j_call: TRBJ2-7
cdr3_aa: CASSQGQGAPPEQYF

v_call: TRBV10-3
j_call: TRBJ2-1
cdr3_aa: CAISDGGGDNEQFF

v_call: TRBV7-2
j_call: TRBJ1-5
cdr3_aa: CASSLEGTVNQPQHF

v_call: TRBV28
j_call: TRBJ1-6
cdr3_aa: CASADLSSYNSPLHF

v_call: TRBV6-6
j_call: TRBJ1-6
cdr3_aa: CASSAGQTYNSPLHF

v_call: TRBV4-3
j_call: TRBJ2-6
cdr3_aa: CASSQEGDRGYLSGANVLTF

v_call: TRBV5-1
j_call: TRBJ1-1
cdr3_aa: CASSGDRWAFF

v_call: TRBV4-3
j_call: TRBJ2-3
cdr3_aa: CASSLDGGGPGTDTQYF

v_call: TRBV7-2
j_call: TRBJ1-6
cdr3_aa: CASSPGAASSYNSPLHF

v_call: TRBV7-2
j_call: TRBJ2-6
cdr3_aa: CASSLRSLGQGLSGANVLTF

v_call: TRBV7-3
j_call: TRBJ2-7
cdr3_aa: CASSPTGTGMDEQYF

v_call: TRBV18
j_call: TRBJ2-1
cdr3_aa: CASSPGPSGVGDSYNEQFF

v_call: TRBV7-9
j_call: TRBJ1-2
cdr3_aa: CASSSTDIGGYTF

v_call: TRBV7-2
j_call: TRBJ2-1
cdr3_aa: CASSSQAGDNEQFF

v_call: TRBV5-1
j_call: TRBJ2-5
cdr3_aa: CASSEGQRPQYF

v_call: TRBV12-3/TRBV12-4
j_call: TRBJ2-3
cdr3_aa: CASSRGGVTDTQYF

v_call: TRBV20-1
j_call: TRBJ1-5
cdr3_aa: CSATPRGAGYQPQHF

v_call: TRBV20-1
j_call: TRBJ2-4
cdr3_aa: CSARDSGGAKNIQYF

v_call: TRBV6-2/TRBV6-3
j_call: TRBJ1-2
cdr3_aa: CAGSLRVNYGYTF

v_call: TRBV7-7
j_call: TRBJ2-3
cdr3_aa: CASSFSPGTGDTQYF

v_call: TRBV29-1
j_call: TRBJ1-1
cdr3_aa: CSLRLNTEAFF

v_call: TRBV7-2
j_call: TRBJ1-6
cdr3_aa: CASSYIIGTGRRSPLHF

v_call: TRBV6-5
j_call: TRBJ2-3
cdr3_aa: CASSYSGPGDTQYF

v_call: TRBV20-1
j_call: TRBJ2-3
cdr3_aa: CSANTPSGGAGDTQYF

v_call: TRBV4-3
j_call: TRBJ1-2
cdr3_aa: CASSQDVEGGSSYTF

v_call: TRBV5-6
j_call: NA
cdr3_aa: CASSLRGAGGNQPQYF